A selection of T cell receptor beta chains follows, all from one sample in a study of T cell repertoires in cytomegalovirus infection. TCRdb used MiXCR to reprocess the reads, holding one entry per CDR3 protein. The table records some 700,000 distinct CDR3 sequences, around 30% of them present only once. The antigens of these receptors remain unknown. The sequenced sample was cultured PBMCs, obtained from culture after CMV antigen stimulation. All receptors come from a human donor in good health (CMV status not recorded). Some clones in this sample may be carry-over from other donors' samples. Each CDR3 is given with its conserved first and last residue. D genes are given only for firm matches. Expanded clones are given a class, and other clones once, few, many or no size at all.

v_call: TRBV5-4; d_call: .; clone_size: once; j_call: TRBJ2-3; cdr3_nt: TGTGCCAGCAGCCTCTCCCCCGGGGACCGGTTCGCGCAGTATTTT; cdr3_aa: CASSLSPGDRFAQYF
v_call: TRBV7-2; d_call: TRBD1; clone_size: .; j_call: TRBJ2-2; cdr3_nt: TGTGCCAGCAGCGGCCGGACAGGGGCCGGGGAGCTGTTTTTT; cdr3_aa: CASSGRTGAGELFF
v_call: TRBV12-3/TRBV12-4; d_call: TRBD2; clone_size: .; j_call: TRBJ2-1; cdr3_nt: TGTGCCAGCAGTGCCGTCCAGGGACTAGCGGGGGGGCCGAAGATGGACAATGAGCAGTTCTTC; cdr3_aa: CASSAVQGLAGGPKMDNEQFF
v_call: TRBV28; d_call: TRBD2; clone_size: few; j_call: TRBJ2-2; cdr3_nt: TGTGCCAGCACCCGAAGACTAGCGGGGCTGAACGGGGAGCTGTTTTTT; cdr3_aa: CASTRRLAGLNGELFF
v_call: TRBV19; d_call: .; clone_size: .; j_call: TRBJ2-1; cdr3_nt: TGTGCCAGTAGTCGAGCTCTTACCTGGGAGAATGAGCAGTTCTTC; cdr3_aa: CASSRALTWENEQFF
v_call: TRBV6-5; d_call: .; clone_size: many; j_call: TRBJ1-1; cdr3_nt: TGTGCCAGCAGTTACTTCATAGGGGGGAGATTCAACACTGAAGCTTTCTTT; cdr3_aa: CASSYFIGGRFNTEAFF
v_call: TRBV7-9; d_call: .; clone_size: .; j_call: TRBJ2-5; cdr3_nt: TGTGCCAGCAGCTTAGCGGAGACAGTTCAAGAGACCCAGTACTTC; cdr3_aa: CASSLAETVQETQYF
v_call: TRBV19; d_call: .; clone_size: .; j_call: TRBJ2-1; cdr3_nt: TGTGCCAGTAGTATAGCCCGAGACAATGAGCAGTTCTTC; cdr3_aa: CASSIARDNEQFF
v_call: TRBV15; d_call: .; clone_size: .; j_call: TRBJ2-5; cdr3_nt: TGTGCCACCAGCAGAGGGGGGGTTCAAGAGACCCAGTACTTC; cdr3_aa: CATSRGGVQETQYF
v_call: TRBV7-8; d_call: .; clone_size: many; j_call: TRBJ2-5; cdr3_nt: TGTGCCAGCAACCCATCAAGGGTTCTAGCGTTGTGGGAGACCCAGTACTTC; cdr3_aa: CASNPSRVLALWETQYF
v_call: TRBV27; d_call: .; clone_size: .; j_call: TRBJ1-2; cdr3_nt: TGTGCCAGCAGTTTATCGGGGCCTGGGTATGGCTACACCTTC; cdr3_aa: CASSLSGPGYGYTF
v_call: TRBV15; d_call: .; clone_size: few; j_call: TRBJ1-5; cdr3_nt: TGTGCCACCAGCAGAAAAAGGGATAGCAATCAGCCCCAGCATTTT; cdr3_aa: CATSRKRDSNQPQHF
v_call: TRBV6-6; d_call: TRBD1; clone_size: .; j_call: TRBJ1-6; cdr3_nt: TGTGCCACCTCGGACAGGGCTTCACCCCTCCACTTT; cdr3_aa: CATSDRASPLHF
v_call: TRBV20-1; d_call: .; clone_size: .; j_call: TRBJ1-5; cdr3_nt: TGCAGTGCCGTAGGAGATAGCAATCAGCCCCAGCATTTT; cdr3_aa: CSAVGDSNQPQHF
v_call: TRBV30; d_call: .; clone_size: once; j_call: TRBJ2-7; cdr3_nt: TGTGCCTGGAGTGTAATGTTAGCAGGCGAGCAGTACTTC; cdr3_aa: CAWSVMLAGEQYF
v_call: TRBV6-6; d_call: TRBD1; clone_size: few; j_call: TRBJ1-4; cdr3_nt: TGTGCCAGCAGTCAGCCGGGACAGGGTAATGAAAAACTGTTTTTT; cdr3_aa: CASSQPGQGNEKLFF
v_call: TRBV7-6; d_call: .; clone_size: .; j_call: TRBJ2-2; cdr3_nt: TGTGCCAGCAGCTTGACCTCCGATAACACCGGGGAGCTGTTTTTT; cdr3_aa: CASSLTSDNTGELFF
v_call: TRBV7-2; d_call: .; clone_size: few; j_call: TRBJ2-7; cdr3_nt: TGTGCCAGCAGCTTACACGGGGGCGAGCAGTACTTC; cdr3_aa: CASSLHGGEQYF
v_call: TRBV29-1; d_call: .; clone_size: .; j_call: TRBJ1-3; cdr3_nt: TGCAGCGTTGAGCTGAGCTCTGGAAACACCATATATTTT; cdr3_aa: CSVELSSGNTIYF
v_call: TRBV7-9; d_call: .; clone_size: many; j_call: TRBJ2-5; cdr3_nt: TGTGCCAGCAGCTTAGGGGGCGGCGGGGAGACCCAGTACTTC; cdr3_aa: CASSLGGGGETQYF
v_call: TRBV7-9; d_call: .; clone_size: .; j_call: TRBJ2-7; cdr3_nt: TGTGCCAGCATAGGGCGGTCGGAGCAGTACTTC; cdr3_aa: CASIGRSEQYF
v_call: TRBV19; d_call: .; clone_size: few; j_call: TRBJ2-1; cdr3_nt: TGTGCCAGTAGTAGGGGGCTAGCGGCGGGGAGTGAGCAGTTCTTC; cdr3_aa: CASSRGLAAGSEQFF
v_call: TRBV6-5; d_call: .; clone_size: .; j_call: TRBJ1-5; cdr3_nt: TGTGCCAGCAGGACCCGAGGAGGGAGCAATCAGCCCCAGCATTTT; cdr3_aa: CASRTRGGSNQPQHF
v_call: TRBV7-9; d_call: .; clone_size: many; j_call: TRBJ1-1; cdr3_nt: TGTGCCAGCAGCACCGAGACAGGATACACTGAAGCTTTCTTT; cdr3_aa: CASSTETGYTEAFF
v_call: TRBV29-1; d_call: .; clone_size: .; j_call: TRBJ2-3; cdr3_nt: TGCAGCGTGGGGAGGTTAGGGAGAACAGATACGCAGTATTTT; cdr3_aa: CSVGRLGRTDTQYF
v_call: TRBV12-5; d_call: .; clone_size: few; j_call: TRBJ2-2; cdr3_nt: TGTGCTAGTGGTTTGGTACTAGGAGACACCGGGGAGCTGTTTTTT; cdr3_aa: CASGLVLGDTGELFF
v_call: TRBV6-1; d_call: .; clone_size: few; j_call: TRBJ2-3; cdr3_nt: TGTGCCAGCAATAGGGGGGATAGCACAGATACGCAGTATTTT; cdr3_aa: CASNRGDSTDTQYF
v_call: TRBV12-3/TRBV12-4; d_call: TRBD1; clone_size: .; j_call: TRBJ1-5; cdr3_nt: TGTGCCAGCAGTCGCCGGGACAGGGCTAATCAGCCCCAGCATTTT; cdr3_aa: CASSRRDRANQPQHF
v_call: TRBV7-2; d_call: .; clone_size: .; j_call: TRBJ2-1; cdr3_nt: TGTGCCAGCAGCTTCCCTAGCACTGAGCAGTTCTTC; cdr3_aa: CASSFPSTEQFF
v_call: TRBV6-5; d_call: TRBD2; clone_size: .; j_call: TRBJ2-2; cdr3_nt: TGTGCCAGCAGTTTATGGACAGCGGGAGGGAACACCGGGGAGCTGTTTTTT; cdr3_aa: CASSLWTAGGNTGELFF
v_call: TRBV3-1; d_call: .; clone_size: .; j_call: TRBJ2-7; cdr3_nt: TGTGCCAGCAGCCAAATAAGAACAGCCGAGCAGTACTTC; cdr3_aa: CASSQIRTAEQYF
v_call: TRBV7-8; d_call: TRBD1; clone_size: .; j_call: TRBJ1-3; cdr3_nt: TGTGCCAGCAGTTACACAGGGGGCTCTGGAAACACCATATATTTT; cdr3_aa: CASSYTGGSGNTIYF
v_call: TRBV7-2; d_call: TRBD2; clone_size: many; j_call: TRBJ2-5; cdr3_nt: TGTGCCAGCCCCGGCGTGGGGGGGGGGGAGACCCAGTACTTC; cdr3_aa: CASPGVGGGETQYF
v_call: TRBV30; d_call: TRBD2; clone_size: .; j_call: TRBJ2-7; cdr3_nt: TGTGCCTGGAGTGTAGGGCTAGCGGGAGGGCCCCACGAGCAGTACTTC; cdr3_aa: CAWSVGLAGGPHEQYF
v_call: TRBV7-2; d_call: TRBD1; clone_size: .; j_call: TRBJ2-7; cdr3_nt: TGTGCCAGCAGCTCCCGAGCGGGGACAGGGTCGTACGAGCAGTACTTC; cdr3_aa: CASSSRAGTGSYEQYF
v_call: TRBV4-2; d_call: TRBD1; clone_size: .; j_call: TRBJ1-1; cdr3_nt: TGTGCCAGCAGCCTTTTACAGGGGGGGAACACTGAAGCTTTCTTT; cdr3_aa: CASSLLQGGNTEAFF
v_call: TRBV6-6; d_call: .; clone_size: few; j_call: TRBJ1-3; cdr3_nt: TGTGCCAGCAGTCTTTTCGGCTCTGGAAACACCATATATTTT; cdr3_aa: CASSLFGSGNTIYF
v_call: TRBV20-1; d_call: .; clone_size: .; j_call: TRBJ2-1; cdr3_nt: TGCAGTGCTGACCGTAGGGGGACCTCCTACAATGAGCAGTTCTTC; cdr3_aa: CSADRRGTSYNEQFF
v_call: TRBV4-3; d_call: .; clone_size: .; j_call: TRBJ1-2; cdr3_nt: TGCGCCAGCAGCCAAGAGACAGGCGGTGGCTACACCTTC; cdr3_aa: CASSQETGGGYTF
v_call: TRBV19; d_call: TRBD2; clone_size: few; j_call: TRBJ2-2; cdr3_nt: TGTGCCAGTAGTATCTCGGGGGGGCCTTTGAACACCGGGGAGCTGTTTTTT; cdr3_aa: CASSISGGPLNTGELFF
v_call: TRBV2; d_call: .; clone_size: .; j_call: TRBJ1-5; cdr3_nt: TGTGCCAGCAGTGAAAGGGGGGAAGCCCAGCATTTT; cdr3_aa: CASSERGEAQHF
v_call: TRBV5-6; d_call: .; clone_size: few; j_call: TRBJ1-3; cdr3_nt: TGTGCCAGCAGTCTGTATAACACCATATATTTT; cdr3_aa: CASSLYNTIYF
v_call: TRBV7-2; d_call: .; clone_size: many; j_call: TRBJ2-3; cdr3_nt: TGTGCCAGCAGCGTCACTAGCCGCGATACGCAGTATTTT; cdr3_aa: CASSVTSRDTQYF
v_call: TRBV19; d_call: .; clone_size: .; j_call: TRBJ2-2; cdr3_nt: TGTGCCAGTAGTATCCGGGGGCAGAGACTGAACACCGGGGAGCTGTTTTTT; cdr3_aa: CASSIRGQRLNTGELFF
v_call: TRBV12-3/TRBV12-4; d_call: .; clone_size: few; j_call: TRBJ2-7; cdr3_nt: TGTGCCAGCAGTTTAGGGTCTGGAACCAATTTC; cdr3_aa: CASSLGSGTNF
v_call: TRBV28; d_call: .; clone_size: .; j_call: TRBJ2-5; cdr3_nt: TGTGCCAGCAGTTCATCTCTTACAAGTGGTCCACCCCAGTACTTC; cdr3_aa: CASSSSLTSGPPQYF
v_call: TRBV19; d_call: TRBD2; clone_size: .; j_call: TRBJ2-1; cdr3_nt: TGTGCCAGTAGTATGGGTGCTAGCGGGAGTGGCAATGAGCAGTTCTTC; cdr3_aa: CASSMGASGSGNEQFF
v_call: TRBV10-3; d_call: .; clone_size: .; j_call: TRBJ2-1; cdr3_nt: TGTGCCATCAGTGAGTTGCCAGGGAGCTCCTACAATGAGCAGTTCTTC; cdr3_aa: CAISELPGSSYNEQFF
v_call: TRBV7-8; d_call: .; clone_size: few; j_call: TRBJ2-7; cdr3_nt: TGTGCCAGCAGCGTCGGGACCTCCTCCTACGAGCAGTACTTC; cdr3_aa: CASSVGTSSYEQYF
v_call: TRBV7-2; d_call: .; clone_size: few; j_call: TRBJ2-1; cdr3_nt: TGTGCCAGCAGCTTCCGTACGGGTGGATTGCAGTTCTTC; cdr3_aa: CASSFRTGGLQFF
v_call: TRBV5-3; d_call: .; clone_size: once; j_call: TRBJ2-5; cdr3_nt: TGTGCCAGCAGCCACAGACAGCCGCAAGAGACCCAGTACTTC; cdr3_aa: CASSHRQPQETQYF